Sequencing of this T cell receptor beta chain was carried out in a study of T cell repertoires in cytomegalovirus infection. For the study at large: CMV epitopes used comprised recently identified HLA-C-restricted ones and well-studied HLA-B-restricted ones. Public TCR beta signatures were indicative of both CMV infection and a matching HLA type.

TCRdb re-called the reads with MiXCR, one entry per CDR3 protein. Among 110,000 to 150,000 distinct CDR3 sequences listed, about 32% were seen once. The V gene lost 4 bases and the J gene lost 5 bases, with 15 bases spanning the gap. CDR1 is MGHRA, CDR2 YSYEKL, per germline. There are 14 residues in the CDR3. In the case of this clonotype: Antigen: not known.

The clonotype originates from a human donor in good health (CMV status not recorded). Some clones in this sample may be carry-over from other donors' samples. The V and J genes are TRBV4-1 and TRBJ2-7, with a weak D call TRBD1 (6 bases). Source: CD8+ T cells from cultured PBMCs, taken from culture after CMV antigen stimulation. The CDR3 DNA is TGCGCCAGCAGCCTTGACAGGTTTTGGGACGAGCAGTACTTC. This gives the protein CASSLDRFWDEQYF.